The 8 T cell receptor beta chains given below trace back to one sample, sequenced in a study of blood T cell repertoires in COVID-19. The data were produced by immunoSEQ multiplex PCR, yet TCRdb's version contains in-frame clones alone and is incomplete. The table lists just under 80,000 clones, roughly 82% of them singletons. The sequencing input was peripheral blood. These receptor sequences come from a human donor in a cohort sampled during active COVID-19.

V gene TRBV15 combines with J gene TRBJ2-5; the match to TRBD1 covers 7 bases. CDR1 and CDR2 from the germline V gene are LNHNV and YYDKDF (reference sequence). This CDR3 spans 15 amino acids. The V gene end was trimmed by 0 bases and the J gene end by 1 base; junction bases not matched to a gene: 2. The CDR3 DNA sequence: TGTGCCACCAGCAGAGACGGACAGGCCCAAGAGACCCAGTACTTC. This codes for CATSRDGQAQETQYF.

This chain links TRBV21-1 with TRBJ2-7; the listed D gene, TRBD1, was not tested against the DNA. TRBV21-1 is noted as a pseudogene. The CDR3 is 18 residues long. For the CDR3, the DNA is TGTGCCAGCAGCAAAAAGAGGAAGTGGAGGCAGGGGTTCCACGAGCAGTACTTC. This codes for CASSKKRKWRQGFHEQYF.

This chain connects TRBV11-3 to TRBJ2-7; TRBD1 matches at 7 bases. CDR3 size: 14 residues. Germline trimming cut 5 bases from V and 3 bases from J; bases unmatched to any gene: 7. Germline-derived CDR1 and CDR2 are SGHNT and YENEEA. The CDR3 sequence: CASSNQDRDYEQYF. The DNA for the CDR3 is TGTGCCAGCAGCAACCAAGACAGGGACTACGAGCAGTACTTC. Looking up the rest from reference TRBV11-3 and TRBJ2-7 gives the full variable domain: EAGVVQSPRYKIIEKKQPVAFWCNPISGHNTLYWYLQNLGQGPELLIRYENEEAVDDSQLPKDRFSAERLKGVDSTLKIQPAELGDSAVYLCASSNQDRDYEQYFGPGTRLTVT.

This clone was picked up one time. The genes are TRBV10-3 and TRBJ2-7; 10 bases align to TRBD1. CDR1 is ENHRY, CDR2 SYGVKD, per germline. V lost 6 bases and J lost 2; bases outside the gene matches: 7. The CDR3 contains 15 residues. CDR3: CAIRPPGQGPYEQYF. The CDR3 nucleotides are TGTGCCATCAGACCCCCGGGACAGGGGCCCTACGAGCAGTACTTC.

This clone was detected once. This sequence joins TRBV2 and TRBJ2-1; 12 bases are a match to TRBD1. With V trimmed by 6 bases and J by 15 bases, 12 bases remained unmatched. CDR1 SNHLY and CDR2 FYNNEI come from the germline V gene. The CDR3 extends over 14 amino acids. The CDR3 region is CASSGDRGRPEGFF. The CDR3 DNA reads as TGTGCCAGCAGCGGGGACAGGGGGCGCCCAGAGGGGTTCTTC.

This chain uses TRBV3-1 (or the pseudogene TRBV3-2) with TRBJ2-7; D might be TRBD2 (7 bases). This CDR3 is built from 16 residues. V shed 0 bases and J shed 2 bases, with 14 bases lying between them. In germline, CDR1 is LGHDT, CDR2 YNNKEL (reference sequence). CDR3 DNA sequence: TGTGCCAGCAGCCAAGAACCCCGCGGGGGCCCCTACGAGCAGTACTTC. Residues: CASSQEPRGGPYEQYF.

J is TRBJ2-1 and V is TRBV5-1; TRBD2 matches at 7 bases. This CDR3 has 16 amino acids. V shed 4 bases and J 7 bases; nucleotides not matched to a gene: 14. From germline, CDR1 is SGHRS and CDR2 YFSETQ. In nucleotides, the CDR3 is TGCGCCAGCAGCGACGGTGGGACTACAACTAGGAATGAGCAGTTCTTC. Translating it yields CASSDGGTTTRNEQFF.

The CDR3 DNA sequence: TGTGCCAGCAGCGCGGGACAGGGAATTGGCTATGGCTACACCTTC. Amino acids: CASSAGQGIGYGYTF. The rearrangement uses TRBV2 and TRBJ1-2, with 9 bases aligning to TRBD1. The CDR3 has 15 amino acids. J lost 4 bases, V lost 6 bases, and 9 bases had no gene match. Germline V gives CDR1 SNHLY, CDR2 FYNNEI.